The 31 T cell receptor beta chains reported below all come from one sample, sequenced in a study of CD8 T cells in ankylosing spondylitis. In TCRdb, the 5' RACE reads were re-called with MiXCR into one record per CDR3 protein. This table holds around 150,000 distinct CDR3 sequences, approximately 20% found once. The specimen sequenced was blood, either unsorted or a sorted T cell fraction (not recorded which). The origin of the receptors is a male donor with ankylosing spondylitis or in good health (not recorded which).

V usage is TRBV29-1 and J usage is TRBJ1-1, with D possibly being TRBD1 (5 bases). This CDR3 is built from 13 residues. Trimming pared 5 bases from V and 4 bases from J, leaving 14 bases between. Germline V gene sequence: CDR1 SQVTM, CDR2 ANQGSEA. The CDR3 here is CSVRGRFGTEAFF. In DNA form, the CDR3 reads TGCAGCGTTCGGGGCAGGTTTGGCACTGAAGCTTTCTTT.

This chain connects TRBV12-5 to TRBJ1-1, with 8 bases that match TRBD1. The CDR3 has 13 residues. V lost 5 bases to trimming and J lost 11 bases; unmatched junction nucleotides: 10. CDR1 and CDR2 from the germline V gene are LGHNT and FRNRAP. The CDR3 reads CASGPGGQGAAFF. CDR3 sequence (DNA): TGTGCTAGTGGTCCCGGTGGGCAGGGGGCCGCTTTCTTT.

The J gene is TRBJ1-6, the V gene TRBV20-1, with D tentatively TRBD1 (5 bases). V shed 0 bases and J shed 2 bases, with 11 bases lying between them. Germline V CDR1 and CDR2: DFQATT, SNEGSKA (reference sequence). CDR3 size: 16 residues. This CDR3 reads CSARDGAVTYNSPLHF. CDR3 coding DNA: TGCAGTGCTAGAGATGGGGCTGTCACCTATAATTCACCCCTCCACTTT.

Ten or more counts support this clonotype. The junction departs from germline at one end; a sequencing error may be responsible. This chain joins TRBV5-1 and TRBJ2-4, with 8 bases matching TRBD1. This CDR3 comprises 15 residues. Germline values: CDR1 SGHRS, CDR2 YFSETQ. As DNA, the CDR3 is TGCGCCAGCAGGGAAATGCAGGGGGCCAGAAACATTCAGTACTTC. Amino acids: CASREMQGARNIQYF.

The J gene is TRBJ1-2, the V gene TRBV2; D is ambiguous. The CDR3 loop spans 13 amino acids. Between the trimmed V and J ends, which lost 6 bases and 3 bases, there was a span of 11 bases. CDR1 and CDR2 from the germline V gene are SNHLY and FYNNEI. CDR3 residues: CASRRTDDYGYTF. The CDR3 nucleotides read TGTGCCAGCAGAAGGACGGACGACTATGGCTACACCTTC.

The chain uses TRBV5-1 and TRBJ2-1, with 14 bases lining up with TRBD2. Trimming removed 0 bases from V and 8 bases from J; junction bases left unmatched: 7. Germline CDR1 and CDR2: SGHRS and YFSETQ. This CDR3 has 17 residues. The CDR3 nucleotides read TGCGCCAGCAGCTTGGGACTAGCGGGAGGGAGAAGGGATGAGCAGTTCTTC. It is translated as CASSLGLAGGRRDEQFF.

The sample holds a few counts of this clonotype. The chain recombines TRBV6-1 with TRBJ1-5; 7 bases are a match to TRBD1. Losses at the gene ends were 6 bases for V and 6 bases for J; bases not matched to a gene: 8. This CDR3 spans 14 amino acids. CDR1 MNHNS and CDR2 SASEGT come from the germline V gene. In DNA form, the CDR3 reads TGTGCCAGCAGACGAAACAGGGGTGCTCAGCCCCAGCATTTT. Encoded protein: CASRRNRGAQPQHF.

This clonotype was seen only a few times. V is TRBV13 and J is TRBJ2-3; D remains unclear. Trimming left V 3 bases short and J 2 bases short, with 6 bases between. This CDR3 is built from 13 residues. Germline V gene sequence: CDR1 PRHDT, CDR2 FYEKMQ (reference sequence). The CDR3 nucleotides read TGTGCCAGCAGCTTGGGTAACACAGATACGCAGTATTTT. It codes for CASSLGNTDTQYF.

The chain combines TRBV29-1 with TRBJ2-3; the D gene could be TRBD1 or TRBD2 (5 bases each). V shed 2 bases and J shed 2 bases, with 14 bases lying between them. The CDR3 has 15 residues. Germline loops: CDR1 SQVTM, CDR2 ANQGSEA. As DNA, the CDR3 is TGCAGCGTTGAAAAATTTGGGGGATACACAGATACGCAGTATTTT. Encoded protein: CSVEKFGGYTDTQYF.

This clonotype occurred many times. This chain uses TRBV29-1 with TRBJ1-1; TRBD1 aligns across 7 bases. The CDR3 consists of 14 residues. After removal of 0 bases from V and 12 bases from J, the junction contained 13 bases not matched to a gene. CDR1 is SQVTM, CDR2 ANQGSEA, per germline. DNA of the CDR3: TGCAGCGTTGAAGATCGGTCGGGACAGAGCGGTACTTTCTTT. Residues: CSVEDRSGQSGTFF. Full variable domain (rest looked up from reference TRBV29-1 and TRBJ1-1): SAVISQKPSRDICQRGTSLTIQCQVDSQVTMMFWYRQQPGQSLTLIATANQGSEATYESGFVIDKFPISRPNLTFSTLTVSNMSPEDSSIYLCSVEDRSGQSGTFFGQGTRLTVV.

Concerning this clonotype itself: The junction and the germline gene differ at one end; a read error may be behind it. Here the CDR3 reads CTSWGTSGYLRRTDTQYF. CDR3 nucleotide sequence: TGTACCAGCTGGGGTACTAGCGGGTACCTACGACGCACAGATACGCAGTATTTT. The chain combines TRBV12-3 or TRBV12-4 with TRBJ2-3; 9 bases are shared with TRBD2. The CDR3 sequence is 18 residues long.

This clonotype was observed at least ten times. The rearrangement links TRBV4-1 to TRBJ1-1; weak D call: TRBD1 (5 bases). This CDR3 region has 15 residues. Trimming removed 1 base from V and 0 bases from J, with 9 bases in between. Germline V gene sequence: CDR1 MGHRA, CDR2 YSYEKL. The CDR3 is CASSQGQPLNTEAFF. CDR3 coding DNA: TGCGCCAGCAGCCAAGGACAGCCACTGAACACTGAAGCTTTCTTT.

In nucleotides, the CDR3 is TGCGCCAGCAGCTTGGCCTTAGACCCTACATCCGATGAGCAGTTCTTC. It is translated as CASSLALDPTSDEQFF. The chain employs TRBV5-1 and TRBJ2-1; D not certain. The CDR3 has 16 residues. The germline V and J ends were trimmed by 0 bases and 8 bases, with 18 bases remaining between them. The germline V gene encodes CDR1 SGHRS and CDR2 YFSETQ.

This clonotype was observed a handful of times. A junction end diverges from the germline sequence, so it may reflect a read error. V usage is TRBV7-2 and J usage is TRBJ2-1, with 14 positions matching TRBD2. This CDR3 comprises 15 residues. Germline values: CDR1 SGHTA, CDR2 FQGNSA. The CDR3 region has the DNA TGTGCCAGCAGTTTAGGACTAGCGGGAGGTGGTGAGCAGTTCTTC. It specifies CASSLGLAGGGEQFF.

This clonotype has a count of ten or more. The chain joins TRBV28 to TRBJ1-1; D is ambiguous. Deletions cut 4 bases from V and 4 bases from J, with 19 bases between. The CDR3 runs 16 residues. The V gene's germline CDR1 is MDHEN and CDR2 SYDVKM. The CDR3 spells CASSSPAAPAVTEAFF. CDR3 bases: TGTGCCAGCAGTTCCCCCGCGGCGCCGGCAGTCACTGAAGCTTTCTTT.

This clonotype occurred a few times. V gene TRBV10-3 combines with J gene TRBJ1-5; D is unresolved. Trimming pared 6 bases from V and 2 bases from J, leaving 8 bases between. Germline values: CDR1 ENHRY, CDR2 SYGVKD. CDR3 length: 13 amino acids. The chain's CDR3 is CAIRSEGNQPQHF. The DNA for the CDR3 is TGTGCCATCAGATCCGAAGGCAATCAGCCCCAGCATTTT.

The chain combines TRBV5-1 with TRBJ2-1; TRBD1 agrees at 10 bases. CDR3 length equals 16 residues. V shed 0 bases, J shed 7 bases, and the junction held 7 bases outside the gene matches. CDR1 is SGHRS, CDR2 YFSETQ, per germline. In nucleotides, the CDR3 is TGCGCCAGCAGCTTGGCCGTGGACAGGGGGTTAAATGAGCAGTTCTTC. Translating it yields CASSLAVDRGLNEQFF.

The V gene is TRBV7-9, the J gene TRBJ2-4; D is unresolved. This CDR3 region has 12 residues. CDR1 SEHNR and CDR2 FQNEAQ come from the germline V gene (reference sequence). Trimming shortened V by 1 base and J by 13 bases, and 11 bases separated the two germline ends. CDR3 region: CASSLDYGQQYF. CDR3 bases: TGTGCCAGCAGCTTAGACTACGGCCAGCAGTACTTC.

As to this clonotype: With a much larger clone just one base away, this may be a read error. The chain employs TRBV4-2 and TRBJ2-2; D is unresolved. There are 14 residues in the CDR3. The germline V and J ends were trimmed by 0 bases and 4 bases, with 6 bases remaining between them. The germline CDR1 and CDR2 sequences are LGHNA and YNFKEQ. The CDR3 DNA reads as TGTGCCAGCAGCCAAGATCCGGGCACCGGGGAGCTGTTTTTT. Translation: CASSQDPGTGELFF.

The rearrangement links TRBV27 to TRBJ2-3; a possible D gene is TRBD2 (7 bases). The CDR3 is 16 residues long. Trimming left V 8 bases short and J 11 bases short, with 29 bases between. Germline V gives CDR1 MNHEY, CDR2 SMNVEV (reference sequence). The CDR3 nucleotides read TGTGCCAGCGGGACTACCCGAGGAAGGAGGGGGTTTGGGCAGTATTTT. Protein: CASGTTRGRRGFGQYF.

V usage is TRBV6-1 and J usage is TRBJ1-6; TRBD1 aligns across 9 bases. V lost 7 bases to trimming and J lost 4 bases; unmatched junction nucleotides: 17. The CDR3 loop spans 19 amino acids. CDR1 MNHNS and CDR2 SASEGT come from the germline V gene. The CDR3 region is CASTERTGVRPLYNSPLHF. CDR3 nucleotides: TGTGCCAGCACCGAACGGACAGGGGTCCGACCGCTGTATAATTCACCCCTCCACTTT.

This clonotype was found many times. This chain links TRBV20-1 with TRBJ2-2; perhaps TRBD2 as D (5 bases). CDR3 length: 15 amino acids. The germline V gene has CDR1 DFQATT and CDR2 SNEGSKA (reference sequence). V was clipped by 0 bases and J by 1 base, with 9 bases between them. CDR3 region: CSARDRSGNTGELFF. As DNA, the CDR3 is TGCAGTGCTAGAGATAGGAGCGGGAACACCGGGGAGCTGTTTTTT.

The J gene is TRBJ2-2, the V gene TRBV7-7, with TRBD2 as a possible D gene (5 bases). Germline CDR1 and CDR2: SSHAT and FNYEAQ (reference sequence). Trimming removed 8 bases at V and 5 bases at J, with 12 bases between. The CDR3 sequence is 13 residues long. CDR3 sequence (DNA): TGTGCCAGCTCAAGGTCGGGAACCGGGGAGCTGTTTTTT. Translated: CASSRSGTGELFF.

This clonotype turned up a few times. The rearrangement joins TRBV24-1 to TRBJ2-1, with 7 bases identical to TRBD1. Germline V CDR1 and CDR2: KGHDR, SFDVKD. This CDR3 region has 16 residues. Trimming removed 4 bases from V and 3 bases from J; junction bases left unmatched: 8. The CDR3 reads CATSEATGTHYNEQFF. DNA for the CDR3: TGTGCCACCAGTGAGGCGACAGGGACCCACTACAATGAGCAGTTCTTC.

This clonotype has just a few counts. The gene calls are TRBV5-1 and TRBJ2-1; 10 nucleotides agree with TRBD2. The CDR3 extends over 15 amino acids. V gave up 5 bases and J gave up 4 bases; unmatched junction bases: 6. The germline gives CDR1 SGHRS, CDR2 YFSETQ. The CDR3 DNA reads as TGCGCCAGCAGGACCGGGACTAGCGTTTACAATGAGCAGTTCTTC. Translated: CASRTGTSVYNEQFF.

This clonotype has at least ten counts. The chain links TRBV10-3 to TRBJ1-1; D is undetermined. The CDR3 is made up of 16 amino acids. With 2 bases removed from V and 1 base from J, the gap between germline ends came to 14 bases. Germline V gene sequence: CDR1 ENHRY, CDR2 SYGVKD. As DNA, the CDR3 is TGTGCCATCAGTGAGACAGTTTTGGTATCGAACACTGAAGCTTTCTTT. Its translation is CAISETVLVSNTEAFF.

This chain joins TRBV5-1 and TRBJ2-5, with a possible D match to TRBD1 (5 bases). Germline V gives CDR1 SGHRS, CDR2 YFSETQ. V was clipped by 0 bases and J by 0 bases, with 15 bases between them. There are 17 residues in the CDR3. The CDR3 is CASSLEPRTRYQETQYF. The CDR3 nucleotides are TGCGCCAGCAGCTTGGAACCTAGGACACGATACCAAGAGACCCAGTACTTC.

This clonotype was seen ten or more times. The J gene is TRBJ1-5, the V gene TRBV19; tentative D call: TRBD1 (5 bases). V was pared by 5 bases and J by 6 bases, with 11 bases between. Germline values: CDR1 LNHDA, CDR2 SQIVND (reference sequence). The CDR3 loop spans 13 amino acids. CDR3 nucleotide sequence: TGTGCCAGTAGTCCCCAGGGTGGTCAGCCCCAGCATTTT. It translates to CASSPQGGQPQHF.

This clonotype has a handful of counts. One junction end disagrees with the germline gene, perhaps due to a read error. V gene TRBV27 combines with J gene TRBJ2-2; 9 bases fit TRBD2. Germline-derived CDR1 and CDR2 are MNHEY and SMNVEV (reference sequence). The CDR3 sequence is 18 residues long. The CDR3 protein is CASSATGTSYTNAGELFF. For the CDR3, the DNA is TGTGCCAGCAGTGCAACCGGGACTAGCTACACGAACGCCGGGGAGCTGTTTTTT.

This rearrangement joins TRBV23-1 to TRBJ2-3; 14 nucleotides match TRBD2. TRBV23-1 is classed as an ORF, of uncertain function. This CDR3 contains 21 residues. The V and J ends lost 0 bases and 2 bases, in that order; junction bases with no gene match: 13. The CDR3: CASSQSDTHQGLAGATDTQYF. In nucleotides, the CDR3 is TGCGCCAGCAGTCAATCGGATACCCACCAGGGACTAGCGGGAGCCACAGATACGCAGTATTTT.

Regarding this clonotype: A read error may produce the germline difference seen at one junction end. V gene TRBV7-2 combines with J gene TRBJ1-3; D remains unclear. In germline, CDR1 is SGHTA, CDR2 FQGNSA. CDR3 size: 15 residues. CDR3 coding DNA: TGTGCCAACAGCTTACCGATAACCTCTGGAAACACCATATATTTT. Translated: CANSLPITSGNTIYF. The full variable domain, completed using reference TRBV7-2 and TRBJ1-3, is GAGVSQSPSNKVTEKGKDVELRCDPISGHTALYWYRQSLGQGLEFLIYFQGNSAPDKSGLPSDRFSAERTGGSVSTLTIQRTQQEDSAVYLCANSLPITSGNTIYFGEGSWLTVV.